This T cell receptor (beta chain) appears in the sequencing data of a study of T cell repertoires and HLA-DP antigens. General observations from the study: Naive and memory CD4+ repertoires were not analysed separately.

CD4+ T cells were isolated untouched, roughly 98% pure. Primers targeted 54 TRBV and 13 TRBJ segments. Here immunoSEQ multiplex PCR was the method, and the copy in TCRdb shows in-frame clones only, minus some. The sample yields approximately 100,000 clones, around nine tenths seen once. Comment on this clone: Its antigen is unidentified.

CDR1 SGDLS and CDR2 YYNGEE come from the germline V gene. The CDR3 is 15 amino acids. V shed 0 bases and J shed 6 bases, with 12 bases lying between them. The rearrangement links TRBV9 to TRBJ2-2, with D unclear. The source is a man in his fifties in good health and CMV-seronegative. The sequenced material came from CD4+ T cells from PBMCs. The CDR3, as DNA: TGTGCCAGCAGCGTAGTATTAGACCCGCCCGGGGAGCTGTTTTTT. It yields the protein CASSVVLDPPGELFF.